These T cell receptor beta chains were read from a single sample in a study of technical replicates of blood from several donors. Using immunoSEQ multiplex PCR, the repertoire was profiled, and TCRdb retains in-frame clones only, with some absent. Of some 15,000 clones in the sample, over 75% are singletons; the top ten hold around 10%. Material: PBMCs. Source of these receptors: a human donor in good health. Some clones in this sample may be carry-over from other donors' samples. Both conserved end residues are part of each CDR3. The D gene is left open where the match is weak. Clone size is stated in some rows and not others, as once, few, many or a class when expanded.

v_call	d_call	j_call	clone_size	cdr3_aa	cdr3_nt
TRBV7-6	-	TRBJ2-6	-	CASSLQVYVRTGANVLTF	TGTGCCAGCAGCTTACAAGTTTACGTGCGCACTGGGGCCAACGTCCTGACTTTC
TRBV5-4	-	TRBJ2-2	-	CASSPSSGPAGELFF	TGTGCCAGCAGCCCTAGTAGCGGACCCGCCGGGGAGCTGTTTTTT
TRBV5-4	-	TRBJ2-7	once	CASSLAGGSGHPYEQYF	TGTGCCAGCAGCTTGGCCGGGGGTAGCGGACACCCTTACGAGCAGTACTTC
TRBV5-1	-	TRBJ2-1	-	CASSLQPNSLYNEQFF	TGCGCCAGCAGCTTGCAGCCTAATTCACTATACAATGAGCAGTTCTTC
TRBV4-2	TRBD2	TRBJ2-7	-	CASSQDLTSGSYEQYF	TGTGCCAGCAGCCAAGATCTCACTAGCGGGAGCTACGAGCAGTACTTC
TRBV12-5	TRBD2	TRBJ2-7	-	CASGLDSGRAYEQYF	TGTGCTAGTGGTTTGGATAGCGGGAGGGCGTACGAGCAGTACTTC
TRBV28	-	TRBJ1-2	-	CASGAEGWNYGYTF	TGTGCCAGCGGGGCCGAAGGGTGGAACTATGGCTACACCTTC
TRBV5-1	TRBD2	TRBJ2-1	-	CASTPTSGSYNGQFF	TGCGCCAGCACCCCGACTAGCGGTAGCTACAACGGGCAGTTCTTC
TRBV6-5	-	TRBJ1-2	-	CASSYSPKTGGYTF	TGTGCCAGCAGTTACTCGCCGAAAACGGGGGGCTACACCTTC
TRBV27	TRBD1	TRBJ1-4	-	CASSFVGGSNEKLFF	TGTGCCAGCAGTTTTGTAGGGGGCTCTAATGAAAAACTGTTTTTT
TRBV5-1	-	TRBJ2-5	-	CASSFIGVKEETQYF	TGCGCCAGCAGCTTTATAGGGGTGAAAGAAGAGACCCAGTACTTC
TRBV6-1	-	TRBJ2-2	once	CASSEQGSGELFF	TGTGCCAGCAGTGAGCAGGGTTCCGGGGAGCTGTTTTTT
TRBV6-5	-	TRBJ1-3	-	CASSYSGAGNTIYF	TGTGCCAGCAGTTACTCAGGGGCCGGAAACACCATATATTTT
TRBV7-7	-	TRBJ2-5	-	CASSVLQGETQYF	TGTGCCAGCAGCGTGCTACAGGGAGAGACCCAGTACTTC
TRBV7-3	TRBD2	TRBJ2-2	-	CASSLGGGRANTGELFF	TGTGCCAGCAGCTTAGGTGGCGGGAGGGCGAACACCGGGGAGCTGTTTTTT
TRBV30	-	TRBJ1-1	-	CAWSGTLNTEAFF	TGTGCCTGGAGCGGGACTCTGAACACTGAAGCTTTCTTT
TRBV15	TRBD1	TRBJ2-7	-	CATSSDRGFAEQYF	TGTGCCACCAGCAGCGACAGGGGGTTTGCCGAGCAGTACTTC
TRBV19	-	TRBJ2-3	-	CASSPGTSTDTQYF	TGTGCCAGTAGTCCGGGGACTAGCACAGATACGCAGTATTTT
TRBV19	-	TRBJ2-7	-	CASRKTGAAGEQYF	TGTGCCAGTCGTAAGACAGGCGCTGCGGGCGAGCAGTACTTC
TRBV7-3	TRBD1	TRBJ2-1	few	CASSSGQGHEQFF	TGTGCCAGCAGCTCGGGACAGGGGCATGAGCAGTTCTTC
TRBV2	TRBD2	TRBJ2-1	-	CASRGLADNEQFF	TGTGCCAGCAGGGGACTAGCGGACAATGAGCAGTTCTTC
TRBV19	-	TRBJ1-4	-	CASSPQGLSNEKLFF	TGTGCCAGTAGTCCCCAGGGACTATCTAATGAAAAACTGTTTTTT
TRBV9	TRBD2	TRBJ2-7	-	CASSRKREGYEQYF	TGTGCCAGCAGCCGAAAGCGGGAGGGCTACGAGCAGTACTTC
TRBV5-1	TRBD1	TRBJ2-7	-	CASSGTAYEQYF	TGCGCCAGCAGTGGGACAGCCTACGAGCAGTACTTC
TRBV6-1	-	TRBJ1-1	-	CASTITGNTEAFF	TGTGCCAGCACCATTACGGGAAACACTGAAGCTTTCTTT
TRBV30	-	TRBJ2-7	-	CAWSVHLRSGHYEQYF	TGTGCCTGGAGTGTACACCTCCGTTCAGGTCACTACGAGCAGTACTTC
TRBV19	TRBD1	TRBJ2-7	-	CASSQLGQASYEQYF	TGTGCCAGTAGTCAGTTGGGACAGGCTTCCTACGAGCAGTACTTC
TRBV7-2	TRBD1	TRBJ1-4	-	CASSSGTVNEKLFF	TGTGCCAGCAGCTCCGGGACAGTTAATGAAAAACTGTTTTTT
TRBV4-2	TRBD1	TRBJ2-7	medium-sized	CASSHSPGQGADEQYF	TGTGCCAGCAGCCACTCACCGGGACAGGGGGCCGACGAGCAGTACTTC
TRBV29-1	TRBD1	TRBJ2-1	-	CSVEDQRDSNNEQFF	TGCAGCGTTGAAGACCAACGGGACAGCAACAATGAGCAGTTCTTC
TRBV7-6	-	TRBJ1-3	-	CASSRGTSGNTIYF	TGTGCCAGCAGCCGGGGTACTTCTGGAAACACCATATATTTT
TRBV15	-	TRBJ2-3	-	CATSRPGLSTQYF	TGTGCCACCAGCAGACCAGGACTAAGTACGCAGTATTTT
TRBV7-9	-	TRBJ2-7	-	CASSLVAGPSYEQYF	TGTGCCAGCAGCTTAGTCGCAGGCCCCAGCTACGAGCAGTACTTC
TRBV9	TRBD2	TRBJ2-1	-	CASSVVSGLAAQAQFF	TGTGCCAGCAGCGTAGTATCCGGACTAGCGGCACAGGCGCAGTTCTTC
TRBV30	TRBD1	TRBJ1-4	-	CAWSVQGLNEKLFF	TGTGCCTGGAGTGTACAGGGGTTAAATGAAAAACTGTTTTTT
TRBV13	TRBD2	TRBJ2-1	-	CASSNRLAGNEQFF	TGTGCCAGCAGCAACCGACTAGCGGGCAATGAGCAGTTCTTC
TRBV6-6	TRBD1	TRBJ1-1	once	CASSYTRQGATEAFF	TGTGCCAGCAGTTACACACGACAGGGGGCAACTGAAGCTTTCTTT
TRBV7-7	-	TRBJ1-2	once	CASSLLRSGYYGYTF	TGTGCCAGCAGTTTACTGCGTTCAGGGTACTATGGCTACACCTTC
TRBV9	TRBD2	TRBJ2-3	-	CASSLTSGAFTDTQYF	TGTGCCAGCAGCCTGACTAGCGGAGCCTTCACAGATACGCAGTATTTT
TRBV11-2	TRBD2	TRBJ2-2	-	CASSPRGAGGTGELFF	TGTGCCAGCAGCCCACGGGGGGCGGGAGGCACCGGGGAGCTGTTTTTT
TRBV2	TRBD2	TRBJ2-1	once	CASYQTSGGYNEQFF	TGTGCCAGCTACCAGACTAGCGGAGGCTACAATGAGCAGTTCTTC
TRBV29-1	-	TRBJ2-2	-	CSVRGGGSLDTGELFF	TGCAGCGTGAGGGGGGGAGGGTCACTGGATACCGGGGAGCTGTTTTTT
TRBV11-3	-	TRBJ2-7	-	CASSLDQGEQYF	TGTGCCAGCAGCTTAGACCAGGGGGAGCAGTACTTC
TRBV27	-	TRBJ1-1	-	CASSLMGSNTEAFF	TGTGCCAGCAGTTTAATGGGCTCTAACACTGAAGCTTTCTTT
TRBV6-5	-	TRBJ1-4	-	CASSISGGAGEKLFF	TGTGCCAGCAGCATTTCGGGGGGCGCAGGGGAAAAACTGTTTTTT
TRBV2	-	TRBJ2-7	-	CASSEQGYEQYF	TGTGCCAGCAGTGAACAGGGATACGAGCAGTACTTC
TRBV11-2	TRBD2	TRBJ2-7	-	CASSPGLAGDHEQYF	TGTGCCAGCAGCCCAGGACTAGCGGGAGACCACGAGCAGTACTTC
TRBV7-9	-	TRBJ2-1	-	CASSLTGSGEQFF	TGTGCCAGCAGCTTAACAGGGTCGGGTGAGCAGTTCTTC
TRBV11-1	TRBD1	TRBJ2-1	-	CASTISGDRALSLFF	TGTGCCAGCACTATCTCTGGGGACAGGGCATTAAGTCTGTTCTTC
TRBV6-1	-	TRBJ2-3	few	CASSEADASSEAQYF	TGTGCCAGCAGTGAAGCTGACGCCTCTTCAGAGGCGCAGTATTTT
TRBV5-1	-	TRBJ1-3	-	CASSSTGGGGNTIYF	TGCGCCAGCAGCTCCACAGGTGGTGGTGGAAACACCATATATTTT
TRBV5-6	TRBD2	TRBJ2-3	-	CASSQGLAGADTQYF	TGTGCCAGCAGCCAAGGACTAGCGGGAGCAGATACGCAGTATTTT
TRBV6-5	-	TRBJ1-1	few	CASRTLEGWREAFF	TGTGCCAGCAGAACCCTGGAGGGCTGGCGGGAAGCTTTCTTT
TRBV18	-	TRBJ1-2	-	CASSPSRDPRGDGYTF	TGTGCCAGCTCACCCTCTCGGGATCCCAGGGGAGATGGCTACACCTTC
TRBV19	-	TRBJ1-1	-	CASSALNEGDTEAFF	TGTGCCAGTAGTGCGCTGAACGAAGGGGACACTGAAGCTTTCTTT